This T cell receptor beta chain is from a study of vaccination effects on CD4 cells after COVID-19. Study-wide results and caveats: Spike-reactive clones found after vaccination in convalescents were mainly new vaccine-induced clones.

Germline V lookup: CDR1 MNHEY, CDR2 SVGAGI. CDR3 length: 13 amino acids. V lost 4 bases, J lost 1 base, and 6 bases lay in between. Cells that had been cultured for 10 days were the source of isolated CD4+ T cells. The individual was infected with SARS-CoV-2 between March and December 2020, as confirmed by PCR. Each person got two doses of an mRNA SARS-CoV-2 vaccine, BNT162b2 or mRNA-1273. Some clones are missing from TCRdb's copy, which holds only in-frame ones; the method was immunoSEQ multiplex PCR. The top ten hold 3.6% of the sample, which has 40,000 to 45,000 clones, about 80% seen once. Within the sample, this clone is medium-sized. Its antigen is currently unknown.

J is TRBJ2-3 and V is TRBV6-5; no definite D call. The TCR originated in a human donor who had a prior SARS-CoV-2 infection. Here the sequenced sample was CD4+ T cells from PBMCs cultured without peptide, taken after COVID-19 vaccination. CDR3 region: CASSSDGTDTQYF. The DNA for the CDR3 is TGTGCCAGCAGTTCCGACGGCACAGATACGCAGTATTTT.